This T cell receptor beta chain was sequenced during a study of T cell repertoires in cytomegalovirus infection. Study-wide context: It can be stated that public TCR beta signatures indicated CMV infection as well as a matching HLA type.

A note on this clonotype: The antigen remains unidentified.

V gave up 6 bases and J gave up 3 bases, with 18 bases separating them. CDR3 length: 16 residues. One entry per CDR3 protein, called by TCRdb with MiXCR from the reads. The table has 350,000 to 400,000 distinct CDR3 sequences, roughly 36% seen once. The sequence was obtained from a human donor in good health (CMV status not recorded). Some clones in this sample may be carry-over from other donors' samples. The material was cultured PBMCs, obtained from culture after CMV antigen stimulation. This chain connects TRBV12-3 or TRBV12-4 to TRBJ2-1; D gene uncertain. The CDR3 sequence is CASRKTSNPVYNEQFF. The CDR3 DNA follows: TGTGCCAGCAGAAAAACATCCAACCCCGTCTACAATGAGCAGTTCTTC.